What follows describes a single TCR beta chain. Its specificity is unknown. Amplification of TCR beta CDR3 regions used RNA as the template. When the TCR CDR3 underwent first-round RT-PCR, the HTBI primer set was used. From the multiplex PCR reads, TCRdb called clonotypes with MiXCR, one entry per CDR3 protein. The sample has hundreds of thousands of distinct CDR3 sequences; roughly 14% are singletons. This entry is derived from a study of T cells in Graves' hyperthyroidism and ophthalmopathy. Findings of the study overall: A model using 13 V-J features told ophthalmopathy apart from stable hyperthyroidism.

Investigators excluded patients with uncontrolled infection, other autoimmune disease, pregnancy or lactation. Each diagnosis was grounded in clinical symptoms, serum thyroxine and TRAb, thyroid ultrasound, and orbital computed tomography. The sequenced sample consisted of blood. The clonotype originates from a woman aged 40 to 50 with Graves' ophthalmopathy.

DNA for the CDR3: TGTGCCAGCAGTGTCGAGACTAGCGGGACGAAGGCCAAAAACATTCAGTACTTC. The encoded protein is CASSVETSGTKAKNIQYF. The V and J genes are TRBV25-1 and TRBJ2-4; 11 nucleotides line up with TRBD2. This CDR3 is 18 amino acids long. CDR1 and CDR2 (germline): MGHDK, SYGVNS. The trim removed 4 bases at V and 1 base at J, leaving 9 bases unmatched.